One sample yielded the 28 T cell receptor beta chains listed below, sequenced in a study of a mutant IDH1 vaccine in newly diagnosed glioma. The data were produced by immunoSEQ multiplex PCR, yet TCRdb's version contains in-frame clones alone and is incomplete. Among under 70,000 clones listed, around 81% were seen once. What these receptors recognize is not known. Described time point: week 5, during vaccination. Vaccine doses each comprised 300 ug of mutant IDH1 20-mer peptide, with topical imiquimod. The sequencing used PBMCs, collected from a glioma patient whose treatment included an IDH1 peptide vaccine. These receptor sequences come from a man younger than 45 with glioma.

V gene TRBV4-1 combines with J gene TRBJ2-5; the match to TRBD2 covers 8 bases. The CDR3 spans 16 residues. CDR1 is MGHRA and CDR2 is YSYEKL in the germline V gene. V trimming: 4 bases; J trimming: 7 bases; junction bases outside the gene matches: 14. The CDR3, as DNA: TGCGCCAGCAGCCTCAAAGCGGGGGCAGATGGTGTGACCCAGTACTTC. Translated: CASSLKAGADGVTQYF.

The chain has TRBV5-1 and TRBJ1-5, with D possibly TRBD1 on 5 matching bases. V shed 0 bases and J shed 4 bases, with 11 bases lying between them. The CDR3 is 15 amino acids. Germline V gene data show CDR1 as SGHRS and CDR2 as YFSETQ. DNA for the CDR3: TGCGCCAGCAGCTTGGGAAACAGGAGAAATCAGCCCCAGCATTTT. This gives the protein CASSLGNRRNQPQHF. The full variable domain, completed using reference TRBV5-1 and TRBJ1-5, is KAGVTQTPRYLIKTRGQQVTLSCSPISGHRSVSWYQQTPGQGLQFLFEYFSETQRNKGNFPGRFSGRQFSNSRSEMNVSTLELGDSALYLCASSLGNRRNQPQHFGDGTRLSIL.

CDR3 loop: CATSQGGPGNTIYF. Written as DNA, the CDR3 is TGTGCCACCTCTCAGGGTGGCCCTGGAAACACCATATATTTT. The chain links TRBV6-5 to TRBJ1-3; weak D call: TRBD1 (5 bases). The CDR3 totals 14 residues. Germline values: CDR1 MNHEY, CDR2 SVGAGI. V was pared by 10 bases and J by 2 bases, with 15 bases between.

In its sample, this clone was seen once. The chain is built from TRBV14 and TRBJ2-2; possibly TRBD1 for D (6 bases). V was clipped by 3 bases and J by 1 base, with 9 bases between them. The CDR3 runs to 15 residues. Looked up from germline, CDR1 is SGHDN and CDR2 is FVKESK. The CDR3 sequence is CASSQRQVNTGELFF. CDR3 coding DNA: TGTGCCAGCAGCCAGCGACAGGTGAACACCGGGGAGCTGTTTTTT.

The chain uses TRBV5-8 and TRBJ2-3; D gene ambiguous. This CDR3 is 14 amino acids long. Trimming left V 1 base short and J 6 bases short, with 12 bases between. Per the germline V gene, CDR1 is SGHTS and CDR2 is YDEGEE. CDR3 region: CASSLLPVPDTQYF. For the CDR3, the DNA is TGTGCCAGCAGCTTGTTACCTGTTCCGGATACGCAGTATTTT.

The CDR3 nucleotides read TGCCCTTGCAGAGCCCTACGGGAGCAGTACTTC. Translation gives CPCRALREQYF. V usage is TRBV20-1 and J usage is TRBJ2-7; D ambiguous. The CDR3 contains 11 residues. Germline CDR1 reads DFQATT; CDR2 reads SNEGSKA (reference sequence).

The rearrangement joins TRBV19 to TRBJ1-2; perhaps TRBD1 as D (5 bases). CDR3 length: 13 amino acids. In germline, CDR1 is LNHDA, CDR2 SQIVND (reference sequence). The V end was cut by 7 bases, the J end by 2 bases, with 11 bases between. The CDR3 sequence: CASTTQGNYGYTF. The CDR3 DNA sequence: TGTGCCAGTACCACTCAGGGCAACTATGGCTACACCTTC. Full variable domain (outside the CDR3, taken from reference TRBV19 and TRBJ1-2): DGGITQSPKYLFRKEGQNVTLSCEQNLNHDAMYWYRQDPGQGLRLIYYSQIVNDFQKGDIAEGYSVSREKKESFPLTVTSAQKNPTAFYLCASTTQGNYGYTFGSGTRLTVV.

This chain connects TRBV19 to TRBJ2-3; D might be TRBD1 (6 bases). CDR1 and CDR2 from the germline V gene are LNHDA and SQIVND (reference sequence). This CDR3 spans 16 amino acids. V lost 5 bases, J lost 1 base, and 16 bases lay in between. The CDR3 sequence is CASSLRGLAGTDTQYF. In DNA form, the CDR3 reads TGTGCCAGTAGTCTCAGGGGCTTGGCTGGCACAGATACGCAGTATTTT.

The CDR3 DNA follows: TGTGCCAGTAGTGTACGAATAGCGCGGGCCTACGAGCAGTACTTC. The encoded protein is CASSVRIARAYEQYF. The chain uses TRBV19 and TRBJ2-7; D perhaps matches TRBD2 (5 bases). The germline V gene encodes CDR1 LNHDA and CDR2 SQIVND (reference sequence). V was shortened by 5 bases and J by 2 bases, with 16 bases between the two germline ends. This CDR3 region has 15 residues. Using reference TRBV19 and TRBJ2-7 for the parts outside the CDR3, the full variable domain is DGGITQSPKYLFRKEGQNVTLSCEQNLNHDAMYWYRQDPGQGLRLIYYSQIVNDFQKGDIAEGYSVSREKKESFPLTVTSAQKNPTAFYLCASSVRIARAYEQYFGPGTRLTVT.

This clone was detected once. The CDR3 coding sequence is TGTGCCTCCGGGCCTGCAGGGGGGGTTGCGTCCCAAGAGACCCAGTACTTC. Protein sequence: CASGPAGGVASQETQYF. V is TRBV28 and J is TRBJ2-5; D is tentatively TRBD1 or TRBD2 (7 bases each). This CDR3 region has 17 residues. Trimming pared 11 bases from V and 1 base from J, leaving 26 bases between. In germline, CDR1 is MDHEN, CDR2 SYDVKM.

The gene calls are TRBV10-3 and TRBJ1-1, with TRBD1 matching over 7 bases. The CDR3 loop spans 13 amino acids. Germline loops: CDR1 ENHRY, CDR2 SYGVKD. J lost 0 bases, V lost 10 bases, and 5 bases had no gene match. The CDR3 spells CATGQEMNTEAFF. The CDR3 DNA follows: TGTGCCACCGGACAGGAGATGAACACTGAAGCTTTCTTT.

The chain has TRBV5-8 and TRBJ2-5; no clear D gene. The CDR3 is 15 amino acids. V gave up 0 bases and J gave up 0 bases, with 9 bases separating them. Germline lookup yields CDR1 SGHTS and CDR2 YDEGEE. The CDR3 spells CASSLGRTDQETQYF. CDR3 nucleotides: TGTGCCAGCAGCTTGGGCCGGACCGACCAAGAGACCCAGTACTTC.

This clone was recorded once. V usage is TRBV28 and J usage is TRBJ2-2, with D possibly TRBD2 on 6 matching bases. The CDR3 is 14 residues long. V lost 7 bases, J lost 2 bases, and 11 bases lay in between. Germline-derived CDR1 and CDR2 are MDHEN and SYDVKM. DNA of the CDR3: TGTGCCAGCATCTTAGGACTAAACACCGGGGAGCTGTTTTTT. Encoded protein: CASILGLNTGELFF.

There are a few counts of this clone. The J gene is TRBJ1-1, the V gene TRBV7-9; D ambiguous. This CDR3 region has 14 residues. Germline loops: CDR1 SEHNR, CDR2 FQNEAQ (reference sequence). Trimming removed 2 bases at V and 1 base at J, with 8 bases between. CDR3: CASSLSQGNTEAFF. The CDR3 DNA follows: TGTGCCAGCAGCTTATCCCAAGGGAACACTGAAGCTTTCTTT.

J is TRBJ1-5 and V is TRBV7-2, with D perhaps TRBD1 (6 bases). The germline CDR1 and CDR2 sequences are SGHTA and FQGNSA. Trimming took 1 base from V and 3 from J, leaving 19 bases between them. There are 18 residues in the CDR3. DNA of the CDR3: TGTGCCAGCAGCTTAGTTTCGGGGGCCGGGAGGAACAATCAGCCCCAGCATTTT. Translating gives CASSLVSGAGRNNQPQHF.

This clone occurred once. The rearrangement joins TRBV5-1 to TRBJ1-2; tentatively, D is TRBD1 (5 bases). V was shortened by 2 bases and J by 0 bases, with 8 bases between the two germline ends. CDR1 and CDR2 from the germline V gene are SGHRS and YFSETQ. CDR3 length equals 14 residues. The CDR3 loop reads CASSFDRTNYGYTF. DNA for the CDR3: TGCGCCAGCAGCTTTGACAGAACTAACTATGGCTACACCTTC.

The chain joins TRBV6-5 to TRBJ2-2; no reliable D call. The length of the CDR3 is 15 residues. The V end lost 0 bases, the J end lost 1 base, and 6 bases lay between the germline ends. Germline CDR1 reads MNHEY; CDR2 reads SVGAGI. The CDR3 DNA follows: TGTGCCAGCAGTTACTCGATTTGGAACACCGGGGAGCTGTTTTTT. This encodes CASSYSIWNTGELFF.

This chain joins TRBV28 and TRBJ1-2; D is unclear. Trimming shortened V by 2 bases and J by 5 bases, and 6 bases separated the two germline ends. Germline V lookup: CDR1 MDHEN, CDR2 SYDVKM. The CDR3 sequence is 12 residues long. The CDR3 loop is CASSLNKYGYTF. Written as DNA, the CDR3 is TGTGCCAGCAGTTTAAACAAGTATGGCTACACCTTC.

The V call is TRBV30, the J call TRBJ1-1; D remains ambiguous. V lost 1 base, J lost 8 bases, and 8 bases lay in between. Germline V gene sequence: CDR1 GTSNPN, CDR2 SVGIG (reference sequence). This CDR3 has 11 residues. The CDR3 spells CAWSASWEAFF. The CDR3 DNA follows: TGTGCCTGGAGTGCCTCTTGGGAAGCTTTCTTT.

This clone turned up a few times. The chain links TRBV29-1 to TRBJ1-1; D is uncertain. Germline CDR1 is SQVTM and CDR2 is ANQGSEA. The length of the CDR3 is 12 residues. V lost 0 bases and J lost 0, with 2 bases in between. CDR3 in amino acids: CSVEELNTEAFF. The CDR3 DNA follows: TGCAGCGTTGAAGAACTGAACACTGAAGCTTTCTTT.

This clone is termed medium-sized. The same CDR3 can be traced to other DNA sequences in this sample. This chain joins TRBV6-1 and TRBJ2-5, with TRBD2 matching over 12 bases. Unmatched junction bases numbered 0, after V lost 2 bases and J lost 2 bases. This CDR3 comprises 15 residues. Germline assignment: CDR1 MNHNS and CDR2 SASEGT. The CDR3 nucleotides read TGTGCCAGCAGTGAACTAGCGGGGGGGCAAGAGACCCAGTACTTC. Residues: CASSELAGGQETQYF.

This chain joins TRBV6-1 and TRBJ2-7; 9 bases match TRBD1. Unmatched junction bases numbered 7, after V lost 7 bases and J lost 3 bases. The length of the CDR3 is 14 residues. In germline, CDR1 is MNHNS, CDR2 SASEGT. The CDR3 loop is CASTRQGDNYEQYF. The CDR3 nucleotides read TGTGCCAGCACCAGACAGGGGGATAACTACGAGCAGTACTTC.

The CDR3 sequence is CAWSIVGTDNSPLHF. The CDR3 DNA reads as TGTGCCTGGAGTATAGTTGGGACAGATAATTCACCCCTCCACTTT. The chain combines TRBV30 with TRBJ1-6; TRBD1 aligns across 7 bases. V was clipped by 2 bases and J by 5 bases; unmatched bases: 6. Germline V gene lookup returns CDR1 GTSNPN and CDR2 SVGIG (reference sequence). The CDR3 runs 15 residues.

The rearrangement joins TRBV28 to TRBJ1-3, with TRBD1 matching 9 bases. The CDR3 runs 15 residues. The germline V gene has CDR1 MDHEN and CDR2 SYDVKM. The V and J ends lost 5 bases and 3 bases, in that order; junction bases with no gene match: 5. In nucleotides, the CDR3 is TGTGCCAGCAGTGCGGGACAGGGAGGTGGAAACACCATATATTTT. This translates into CASSAGQGGGNTIYF.

The gene calls are TRBV7-8 and TRBJ1-2, with 7 bases fitting TRBD1. Germline trimming cut 6 bases from V and 8 bases from J; bases unmatched to any gene: 18. Germline V lookup: CDR1 SGHVS, CDR2 FQNEAQ. The CDR3 covers 16 residues. CDR3 residues: CASSSSQTGKGSGYTF. CDR3 nucleotides: TGTGCCAGCAGTTCCTCTCAGACAGGGAAAGGGAGCGGCTACACCTTC.

The CDR3 spells CASSRSGVLNTEAFF. The CDR3, as DNA: TGTGCCAGCAGTCGCTCCGGGGTCCTGAACACTGAAGCTTTCTTT. This chain links TRBV2 with TRBJ1-1; D ambiguous. Trimming removed 5 bases from V and 0 bases from J, with 13 bases in between. CDR3 length: 15 amino acids. Germline CDR1 is SNHLY and CDR2 is FYNNEI.

The table lists this clone with a count of one. CDR3 sequence (DNA): TGTGCCAGCAGTTATCTAGCGGGGGGCCGGGATGAGCAGTTCTTC. It is translated as CASSYLAGGRDEQFF. V gene TRBV6-5 combines with J gene TRBJ2-1, with 11 bases fitting TRBD2. The CDR3 runs 15 residues. The germline gives CDR1 MNHEY, CDR2 SVGAGI. The J segment lost 8 bases and the V segment lost 3 bases, leaving 6 bases of the junction unmatched.

This rearrangement joins TRBV15 to TRBJ2-7, with 12 bases lining up with TRBD1. Trimming removed 3 bases from V and 5 bases from J; junction bases left unmatched: 11. Germline V gene data show CDR1 as LNHNV and CDR2 as YYDKDF (reference sequence). This CDR3 has 17 amino acids. CDR3 protein: CATSSSGIGTGGNEQYF. As DNA, the CDR3 is TGTGCCACCAGCAGTTCTGGGATAGGGACAGGGGGCAACGAGCAGTACTTC.